This entry concerns a single TCR beta chain. The table lists this clonotype with a few counts. The specificity of this receptor is unknown. Base qualities are not recorded, but no much larger clone differs from it by a single base. This sample is part of a study of immune aging and cytomegalovirus after organ transplant (TCRdb year 2021). Study-level background: Every transplant recipient was given three-drug immunosuppression consisting of prednisone, tacrolimus, and mycophenolate.

Libraries were prepared through single-cell sequencing. Data came from an Illumina NovaSeq 6000. The BD Rhapsody Targeted mRNA and AbSeq Reagent Kit was used in a microwell format for cell capture and library preparation. Libraries covered TCR, sample tags, AbSeq, and targeted mRNA from the Human T-Cell Expression Panel plus custom TOX and TOX2 primers. An Illumina NovaSeq was used to sequence the libraries. The paper's data handling went like this. The analysis covered approximately 9,900 cells in total, of which over 7,000 were CD8 T cells and 4,000 to 5,000 were CD8 T cells with an identifiable TCR CDR3. The BD Rhapsody Targeted Analysis Pipeline, including V(D)J processing, was run on the Seven Bridges Genomics platform to process the raw data. Quality control, Sample Tag demultiplexing with Lex-BDSMK, clone identification with VDJ Explorer, and Seurat clustering were performed in SeqGeq 1.6.0. Clones comprising <1% of CD8 T cells were considered non-expanded; clones comprising >2.5% of the sample were considered clonal expansions. Starting from the raw public reads, TCRdb applied fastp trimming at Q25, assembled clones with MiXCR and retained in-frame beta chains. Each entry is one CDR3 protein sequence, shown with its most common DNA and genes. The V and J calls were determined by TCRdb, not by the authors. Counted in this sample were fewer than 25,000 distinct CDR3 sequences; just over 35% of them appeared once. The top ten constitute less than 30% of the sample.

The time point tag for this specimen amounts to: five sample-tagged time points from pre-transplant (day -1) to day 368 post-transplant, pooled. After thawing, PBMC were stimulated with a CMV IE-1 overlapping peptide library for more than 9 hours, with no transport inhibitors added. After thawing, cells rested overnight before stimulation in R10 medium with CD28/CD49d costimulation. The IE-1 peptide library was made up of 15-amino-acid peptides, each overlapping by 11 amino acids. Each time point was barcoded with BD Single-Cell Multiplexing Kit Sample Tags, pooled, and stained with oligo-conjugated anti-CD45RA plus sorting antibodies. A BD FACSAria III was used to sort CMV-responsive CD8+CD137+ and CD4+CD154+ T cells at 4-way purity. EDTA vacutainers were used to collect blood, which was then processed with a Ficoll gradient within 1-24 hours. Paper-wide results and their limitations: Because CD57 was not measured in the sequencing data, a conservative gene-based aging definition was used instead. Following viremia, cells with an aged phenotype rose post-transplant no matter the clone size, with the increase showing up earlier in large clones (days 200-264) than in small clones. TEMRA cells made up a larger share of large clones, and the seven largest clones (1904 cells) gained aged and TEMRA cells while losing TCM cells.

Unmatched junction bases come to 10, with V trimmed by 3 bases and J by 0 bases. Measured from the cysteine to the phenylalanine, the CDR3 is 17 residues long. The read is trimmed to its CDR3 DNA, 51 bases read in frame from base 1. CDR1 DFQATT and CDR2 SNEGSKA are derived from the germline V gene (reference sequence). The chain joins TRBV20-1 to TRBJ2-3, with 9 middle bases fitting TRBD2. Sequences were derived from CMV peptide-activated CD4+ and CD8+ T cells sorted from blood, sampled at five time points, pooled. The cell subset or site label, as the study defines it: sorted CD8+CD137+ and CD4+CD154+ T cells after less than 15 h CMV IE-1 peptide stimulation. This receptor was taken from a female donor who had a heart transplant and CMV viremia. The encoded CDR3 is CSASSLAGRRSTDTQYF. The nucleotides read TGCAGTGCTAGCTCCCTAGCGGGGCGACGGAGCACAGATACGCAGTATTTT.